These T cell receptor beta chains were read from a single sample in a study of CD8 T cells in Susac syndrome. TCRdb re-called the immunoSEQ multiplex PCR reads through MiXCR, storing one row per CDR3 protein. The table shows approximately 79,000 distinct CDR3 sequences, with over 85% occurring only once. The sample comprised CD8+ T cells from PBMCs. The receptors were sampled from a human donor with Susac syndrome. CDR3s include the opening cysteine and the closing phenylalanine or tryptophan. The order of the fields is CDR3 protein, V gene, clone size. Rows give clone size only sometimes, using once, few, many, or a class for an expanded clone.

CASSLGIPSYNEQFF,TRBV7-9,.
CAWSVGSGGYTF,TRBV30,.
CASSPQGNEQFF,TRBV5-6,.
CASSQGKGFGEAFF,TRBV3-1,.
CSASMEANTEAFF,TRBV20-1,.
CSARVGGRVPEQYF,TRBV20-1,.
CASSPWTLKNEQFF,TRBV5-4,once
CASSYYGGYTF,TRBV6-2/TRBV6-3,.
CASSPLGQGDQPQHF,TRBV18,.
CASSLGTRGEQYF,TRBV7-6,.
CASSGDRYNEQFF,TRBV2,.
CASSYLDQMGGYTF,TRBV6-5,.
CASSTTGNTIYF,TRBV9,.
CSARLEWGLGNTIYF,TRBV20-1,.
CASSLEGTPVGGNQPQHF,TRBV7-8,.
CASSFSGTSGPLAKNIQYF,TRBV27,.
CASSRTGEENYGYTF,TRBV12-3/TRBV12-4,.
CSARRGSSNQPQHF,TRBV20-1,few
CASSQETSSYEQYF,TRBV4-1,once
CASSQRTDNYGYTF,TRBV3-1,.
CASQAALGDYGYTF,TRBV6-1,.
CSAPQGTYGYTF,TRBV20-1,.
CASSPSGGYTEAFF,TRBV18,.
CASRGGPGATEAFF,TRBV6-1,.
CAWSEGWDTQYF,TRBV30,.
CASSRRLVANTGELFF,TRBV7-9,.
CAWSYMNSNQPQHF,TRBV30,.
CASSEPREGWTEAFF,TRBV6-1,.
CASSLIAGSSYNEQFF,TRBV27,.
CASSQTKAFQETQYF,TRBV3-1,once
CASSYSQGDQPQHF,TRBV6-6,.
CATSITGGGLTDTQYF,TRBV24-1,once
CASSMLGGVSTDTQYF,TRBV7-6,.
CATSFSREGTQYF,TRBV15,.
CASSLDRADTQYF,TRBV7-6,.
CASSGGEGEQYF,TRBV9,.
CASMSWRENGYEQYF,TRBV10-1,.
CASSKTGGDGAFF,TRBV2,.
CASSEAWVSEKLFF,TRBV6-1,.
CASSPLTGTNEKLFF,TRBV18,.
CASSLSGRASGTDTQYF,TRBV5-1,.
CASSSAHNSPLHF,TRBV10-2,.
CASSLRRKSTDTQYF,TRBV7-2,.
CAISTPRGGGVDTQYF,TRBV10-3,.
CSATDASVGFSGYTF,TRBV20-1,.
CASPPRQAADTEAFF,TRBV7-9,.
CASSPEGTNYGYTF,TRBV6-5,.